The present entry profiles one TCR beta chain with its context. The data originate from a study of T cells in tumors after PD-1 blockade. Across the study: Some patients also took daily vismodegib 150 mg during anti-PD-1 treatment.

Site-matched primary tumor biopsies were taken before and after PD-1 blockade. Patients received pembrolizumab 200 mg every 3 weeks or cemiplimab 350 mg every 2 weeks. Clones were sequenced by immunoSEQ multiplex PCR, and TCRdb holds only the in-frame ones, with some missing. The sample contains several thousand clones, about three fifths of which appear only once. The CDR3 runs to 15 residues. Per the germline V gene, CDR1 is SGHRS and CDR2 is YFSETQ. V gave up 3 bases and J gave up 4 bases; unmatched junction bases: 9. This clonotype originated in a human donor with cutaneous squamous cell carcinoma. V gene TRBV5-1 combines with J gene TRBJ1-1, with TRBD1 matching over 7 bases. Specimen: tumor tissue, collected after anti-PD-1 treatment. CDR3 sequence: CASSSYRDRSTEAFF. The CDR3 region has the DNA TGCGCCAGCAGCTCATACCGGGACAGAAGCACTGAAGCTTTCTTT.